Below are 31 T cell receptor beta chains sequenced from a single sample in a study of T cells in localized non-small cell lung cancer. Only in-frame clones appear in the TCRdb table, and some are missing; sequencing was by immunoSEQ multiplex PCR. The sample consists of 25,000 to 30,000 clones, approximately 78% of them appearing once. Here the sequenced sample was peripheral blood, taken before any cancer treatment. These receptors were taken from a woman aged 35-75 years with stage I lung adenocarcinoma.

The J gene is TRBJ1-2, the V gene TRBV19, with 9 bases fitting TRBD1. The CDR3 sequence is 15 residues long. The germline V gene encodes CDR1 LNHDA and CDR2 SQIVND (reference sequence). V lost 6 bases to trimming and J lost 8 bases; unmatched junction nucleotides: 13. CDR3 loop: CASRGTGNDAGGYTF. CDR3 DNA sequence: TGTGCCAGTAGAGGGACAGGGAATGATGCTGGCGGCTACACCTTC.

Written as DNA, the CDR3 is TGTGCCAGCAGTTACGCCAGGGGGCGGCACACTGAAGCTTTCTTT. Translating gives CASSYARGRHTEAFF. This chain uses TRBV6-5 with TRBJ1-1; TRBD1 matches 8 bases. Germline lookup yields CDR1 MNHEY and CDR2 SVGAGI. CDR3 size: 15 residues. V dropped 2 bases and J dropped 3; count of bases not matched to a gene: 5.

This clone is deemed medium-sized. The chain carries TRBV19 and TRBJ1-1; possible D gene TRBD1, 6 bases. V was cut by 5 bases and J by 4 bases, with 11 bases left in between. CDR3 size: 13 residues. Germline V gene data show CDR1 as LNHDA and CDR2 as SQIVND (reference sequence). The DNA of the CDR3 is TGTGCCAGTAGTCCAGACAGGTCCACTGAAGCTTTCTTT. Translated: CASSPDRSTEAFF.

This chain links TRBV5-1 with TRBJ2-5; D is unclear. This CDR3 comprises 15 residues. CDR1 is SGHRS, CDR2 YFSETQ, per germline. V lost 4 bases and J 2 bases, leaving 15 bases between the germline ends. CDR3 coding DNA: TGCGCCAGCAGCGTAAATACCATACAACAAGAGACCCAGTACTTC. Its protein is CASSVNTIQQETQYF. Filled out from reference TRBV5-1 and TRBJ2-5, the complete variable domain reads KAGVTQTPRYLIKTRGQQVTLSCSPISGHRSVSWYQQTPGQGLQFLFEYFSETQRNKGNFPGRFSGRQFSNSRSEMNVSTLELGDSALYLCASSVNTIQQETQYFGPGTRLLVL.

The J gene is TRBJ2-6, the V gene TRBV5-4, with no clear D. Looked up from germline, CDR1 is SGHNT and CDR2 is YYREEE (reference sequence). V lost 0 bases and J 0 bases, leaving 7 bases between the germline ends. This CDR3 has 16 amino acids. DNA of the CDR3: TGTGCCAGCAGCTTGGACGGCTACTCTGGGGCCAACGTCCTGACTTTC. Translated: CASSLDGYSGANVLTF.

This chain links TRBV4-1 with TRBJ1-2; maybe TRBD1 (5 bases). CDR1 is MGHRA and CDR2 is YSYEKL in the germline V gene. This CDR3 has 16 residues. V lost 0 bases and J 4 bases, leaving 15 bases between the germline ends. CDR3 in DNA: TGCGCCAGCAGCCAAGATGGGGCAGGTTCCTTCTATGGCTACACCTTC. Translation: CASSQDGAGSFYGYTF.

The chain combines TRBV5-5 with TRBJ1-4; D remains ambiguous. The CDR3 spans 14 residues. Germline CDR1 reads SGHKS; CDR2 reads YYEKEE (reference sequence). Trimming stripped 5 bases from V and 4 bases from J, with 12 bases between. CDR3 sequence: CASRLGMSNEKLFF. The CDR3 bases are TGTGCCAGCAGACTTGGAATGAGTAATGAAAAACTGTTTTTT.

V usage is TRBV16 and J usage is TRBJ2-3; 7 bases fit TRBD1. Germline CDR1 and CDR2: KGHSY and FQNENV. The CDR3 totals 15 residues. V trimming: 4 bases; J trimming: 2 bases; junction bases outside the gene matches: 6. The CDR3 spells CASSLGTVYTDTQYF. The DNA of the CDR3 is TGTGCCAGCAGCCTAGGGACAGTCTACACAGATACGCAGTATTTT.

The rearrangement uses TRBV7-2 and TRBJ2-1, with TRBD2 as a possible D gene (5 bases). Germline V CDR1 and CDR2: SGHTA, FQGNSA. This CDR3 has 15 residues. Trimming cost V 4 bases and J 3 bases, with 13 bases left between them. Written as DNA, the CDR3 is TGTGCCAGCAGCTCGGACTCCGAAAGCTACAATGAGCAGTTCTTC. Its protein is CASSSDSESYNEQFF.

The genes are TRBV5-4 and TRBJ2-6; D uncertain. CDR3 size: 15 residues. Germline values: CDR1 SGHNT, CDR2 YYREEE (reference sequence). Trimming left V 4 bases short and J 1 base short, with 9 bases between. The CDR3 sequence is CASSPFRSGANVLTF. The CDR3 region has the DNA TGTGCCAGCAGCCCTTTTAGGTCTGGGGCCAACGTCCTGACTTTC.

This clone is a singleton in its sample. The chain carries TRBV25-1 and TRBJ2-5; 12 bases map to TRBD2. The DNA end favors TRBJ2-7, so the J call may be wrong. Germline lookup yields CDR1 MGHDK and CDR2 SYGVNS. CDR3 size: 15 residues. The CDR3 DNA reads as TGTGCCAGCAGTGAGTGGGGACTAGCGGGTGACGAGCAGTACTTC. Its translation is CASSEWGLAGDEQYF.

This clone occurred a few times. CDR3 amino acids: CASSPIPGQERSNYGYTF. In DNA form, the CDR3 reads TGTGCCAGCAGCCCGATCCCGGGACAGGAAAGATCAAACTATGGCTACACCTTC. The V call is TRBV7-6, the J call TRBJ1-2, with TRBD1 identical over 8 bases. CDR1 SGHVS and CDR2 FNYEAQ come from the germline V gene. The CDR3 is 18 amino acids. V was clipped by 5 bases and J by 2 bases; unmatched bases: 16.

The rearrangement uses TRBV11-2 and TRBJ1-2; no clear D. From germline, CDR1 is SGHAT and CDR2 FQNNGV. The V end lost 3 bases, the J end lost 4 bases, and 9 bases lay between the germline ends. CDR3 size: 13 residues. The CDR3 nucleotides read TGTGCCAGCAGCTTGAATACAATCTATGGCTACACCTTC. This translates into CASSLNTIYGYTF. The full variable domain, its missing parts supplied by reference TRBV11-2 and TRBJ1-2, is EAGVAQSPRYKIIEKRQSVAFWCNPISGHATLYWYQQILGQGPKLLIQFQNNGVVDDSQLPKDRFSAERLKGVDSTLKIQPAKLEDSAVYLCASSLNTIYGYTFGSGTRLTVV.

The rearrangement links TRBV7-2 to TRBJ2-2; 13 bases are a match to TRBD2. The CDR3 has 18 amino acids. After removal of 4 bases from V and 5 bases from J, the junction contained 10 bases not matched to a gene. Germline CDR1 SGHTA, CDR2 FQGNSA. CDR3 sequence: CASSSGLAGARGTGELFF. The DNA for the CDR3 is TGTGCCAGCAGCTCAGGACTAGCGGGGGCCCGGGGAACCGGGGAGCTGTTTTTT.

The genes are TRBV6-1 and TRBJ1-2, with D perhaps matching TRBD1 (6 bases). V was cut by 5 bases and J by 5 bases, with 9 bases left in between. Germline assignment: CDR1 MNHNS and CDR2 SASEGT. The CDR3 totals 12 residues. Here the CDR3 DNA reads TGTGCCAGCAGTAGGACAGAATATGGCTACACCTTC. Protein sequence: CASSRTEYGYTF.

This chain connects TRBV28 to TRBJ1-2, with D perhaps TRBD1 (5 bases). This CDR3 contains 17 residues. V was cut by 6 bases and J by 8 bases, with 28 bases left in between. CDR1 and CDR2 from the germline V gene are MDHEN and SYDVKM. This CDR3 is CASRGAMGVGIMGGYTF. CDR3 sequence (DNA): TGTGCCAGCAGGGGCGCGATGGGGGTAGGGATCATGGGAGGCTACACCTTC.

This chain connects TRBV6-6 to TRBJ2-5, with 8 bases lining up with TRBD2. This CDR3 has 14 residues. Germline V gene lookup returns CDR1 MNHNY and CDR2 SVGAGI (reference sequence). After removal of 6 bases from V and 9 bases from J, the junction contained 12 bases not matched to a gene. This CDR3 reads CASRPGGESGAQYF. CDR3 bases: TGTGCCAGCAGACCCGGGGGGGAGTCCGGGGCCCAGTACTTC.

This chain connects TRBV5-1 to TRBJ2-5, with 9 positions matching TRBD1. J lost 0 bases, V lost 2 bases, and 5 bases had no gene match. The CDR3 is 16 residues long. In germline, CDR1 is SGHRS, CDR2 YFSETQ. CDR3 in DNA: TGCGCCAGCAGCTTTAGGACAGGGGCGGACCAAGAGACCCAGTACTTC. Encoded protein: CASSFRTGADQETQYF.

The V and J genes are TRBV9 and TRBJ2-3; the match to TRBD2 covers 12 bases. V lost 3 bases, J lost 2 bases, and 4 bases stayed unmatched. Germline CDR1 is SGDLS and CDR2 is YYNGEE. The CDR3 has 16 amino acids. The CDR3 DNA reads TGTGCCAGCAGCGAGACTAGCGGGGGACCCACAGATACGCAGTATTTT. It is translated as CASSETSGGPTDTQYF.

The chain carries TRBV10-1 and TRBJ1-1; 9 bases are a match to TRBD1. With V trimmed by 3 bases and J by 3 bases, 8 bases remained unmatched. This CDR3 has 16 residues. Germline assignment: CDR1 WNHNN and CDR2 SYGVQD (reference sequence). The CDR3 is CASSDLPGQGHTEAFF. The DNA for the CDR3 is TGCGCCAGCAGTGACCTTCCGGGACAGGGCCACACTGAAGCTTTCTTT.

The rearrangement links TRBV7-2 to TRBJ2-3; 12 nucleotides align to TRBD2. V lost 5 bases to trimming and J lost 3 bases; unmatched junction nucleotides: 9. Per the germline V gene, CDR1 is SGHTA and CDR2 is FQGNSA. The length of the CDR3 is 17 residues. The CDR3 nucleotides read TGTGCCAGCAGCCCACAGGCTAGCGGGGGGGGGACAGATACGCAGTATTTT. It is translated as CASSPQASGGGTDTQYF.

This sequence joins TRBV4-3 and TRBJ2-3; 11 bases match TRBD2. V lost 4 bases, J lost 1 base, and 4 bases stayed unmatched. Per germline, CDR1 LGHNA and CDR2 YSLEER. The CDR3 is 16 amino acids. This chain's CDR3 is CASSRSGGAGTDTQYF. CDR3 bases: TGCGCCAGCAGCCGTAGCGGGGGGGCGGGCACAGATACGCAGTATTTT.

This clone was counted a single time. The chain joins TRBV2 to TRBJ1-4, with D possibly being TRBD1 (5 bases). V lost 2 bases and J lost 0, with 7 bases in between. CDR1 is SNHLY, CDR2 FYNNEI, per germline. The CDR3 covers 15 residues. CDR3 in DNA: TGTGCCAGCAGTGAACGAGGGGCAACTAATGAAAAACTGTTTTTT. Its protein is CASSERGATNEKLFF.

The V gene is TRBV6-5, the J gene TRBJ2-2; tentatively, D is TRBD2 (6 bases). The CDR3 is 15 amino acids. Per germline, CDR1 MNHEY and CDR2 SVGAGI. The V end was cut by 7 bases, the J end by 7 bases, with 19 bases between. CDR3 sequence reads: CASMSPGTQSGELFF. The DNA for the CDR3 is TGTGCCAGCATGAGTCCGGGGACTCAGAGCGGGGAGCTGTTTTTT.

The CDR3 loop is CASSEVVTTGGTEAFF. DNA for the CDR3: TGTGCCAGCAGTGAAGTGGTTACCACAGGGGGCACTGAAGCTTTCTTT. The chain joins TRBV6-1 to TRBJ1-1; TRBD1 matches at 8 bases. This CDR3 is 16 amino acids long. Germline assignment: CDR1 MNHNS and CDR2 SASEGT. J was trimmed by 4 bases and V by 1 base; bases with no gene match: 8.

The chain employs TRBV7-9 and TRBJ1-2; D perhaps matches TRBD1 (5 bases). The germline V gene encodes CDR1 SEHNR and CDR2 FQNEAQ (reference sequence). Trimming shortened V by 4 bases and J by 3 bases, and 6 bases separated the two germline ends. This CDR3 has 12 amino acids. The DNA of the CDR3 is TGTGCCAGCAGCTGGGACTACTATGGCTACACCTTC. Its translation: CASSWDYYGYTF.

This clone was observed a few times. The V gene is TRBV25-1, the J gene TRBJ1-1, with D maybe TRBD1 (6 bases). Deletions cut 2 bases from V and 8 bases from J, with 9 bases between. The CDR3 loop spans 12 amino acids. CDR1 is MGHDK and CDR2 is SYGVNS in the germline V gene. In nucleotides, the CDR3 is TGTGCCAGCAGTGAAGGGACAATCGAAGCTTTCTTT. This encodes CASSEGTIEAFF.

The chain couples TRBV7-9 to TRBJ1-1; D is possibly TRBD1 (6 bases). The CDR3 sequence is 14 residues long. Deletions cut 9 bases from V and 3 bases from J, with 17 bases between. Germline assignment: CDR1 SEHNR and CDR2 FQNEAQ (reference sequence). CDR3 residues: CASSRGGLDTEAFF. The CDR3 DNA is TGTGCCAGTTCCCGGGGGGGCCTGGACACTGAAGCTTTCTTT.

The V gene is TRBV5-6, the J gene TRBJ1-1; no clear D gene. V was cut by 2 bases and J by 1 base, with 9 bases left in between. CDR1 SGHDT and CDR2 YYEEEE come from the germline V gene. The CDR3 totals 14 residues. The CDR3 DNA follows: TGTGCCAGCAGCTTTGGGGTGAAGAACACTGAAGCTTTCTTT. Its translation: CASSFGVKNTEAFF.

This clone was counted only a few times. The chain joins TRBV7-2 to TRBJ2-1, with a tentative D call TRBD1 (6 bases). The V gene's germline CDR1 is SGHTA and CDR2 FQGNSA. This CDR3 has 13 amino acids. V lost 0 bases and J 9 bases, leaving 9 bases between the germline ends. The CDR3 bases are TGTGCCAGCAGCTTAGCCGCAGGGGCTGAGCAGTTCTTC. Translation gives CASSLAAGAEQFF.

The chain uses TRBV4-1 and TRBJ2-1; the D call may be TRBD1 or TRBD2 (7 bases each). Germline assignment: CDR1 MGHRA and CDR2 YSYEKL. V dropped 0 bases and J dropped 6 bases, with 15 bases sitting between them. This CDR3 is built from 16 residues. The CDR3 region has the DNA TGCGCCAGCAGCCAAGATTGGGAGGGGGCGGGCAATGAGCAGTTCTTC. It yields the protein CASSQDWEGAGNEQFF.